Below are 19 T cell receptor beta chains sequenced from a single sample in a study of T cell responses to AZD1222 COVID-19 vaccine. Some clones are missing from TCRdb's copy, which holds only in-frame ones; the method was immunoSEQ multiplex PCR. The sample includes approximately 100,000 clones, around nine tenths seen only once; the top ten take approximately 3.3%. The specimen comprised peripheral blood, sampled on day 0 of AZD1222 vaccination. Every receptor here comes from an adult in good health.

The CDR3 region has the DNA TGTGCCAGCAGCCTAAGCGGGTCTACTGGCTCCTACGAGCAGTACTTC. This codes for CASSLSGSTGSYEQYF. The chain has TRBV7-2 and TRBJ2-7; a weak D match, TRBD2 (6 bases). V lost 5 bases to trimming and J lost 0 bases, with 17 bases between them. In germline, CDR1 is SGHTA, CDR2 FQGNSA. The CDR3 sequence is 16 residues long. Full variable domain (missing parts from reference TRBV7-2 and TRBJ2-7): GAGVSQSPSNKVTEKGKDVELRCDPISGHTALYWYRQSLGQGLEFLIYFQGNSAPDKSGLPSDRFSAERTGGSVSTLTIQRTQQEDSAVYLCASSLSGSTGSYEQYFGPGTRLTVT.

The chain carries TRBV4-3 and TRBJ2-5; 7 positions agree with TRBD2. CDR1 is LGHNA and CDR2 is YSLEER in the germline V gene. The CDR3 consists of 13 residues. J was trimmed by 6 bases and V by 2 bases; bases with no gene match: 3. The CDR3, as DNA: TGCGCCAGCAGCCAAAGCGGGGTAAAGACCCAGTACTTC. Translating it yields CASSQSGVKTQYF.

In its sample, this clone was seen once. The chain has TRBV25-1 and TRBJ2-3; 7 nucleotides line up with TRBD1. The ends lost 3 bases at V and 5 bases at J; junction bases unmatched: 5. Germline CDR1 is MGHDK and CDR2 is SYGVNS. This CDR3 spans 14 amino acids. The CDR3 DNA sequence: TGTGCCAGCAGTGATGACAGGGCGAGAGATACGCAGTATTTT. Amino acids: CASSDDRARDTQYF.

This clone was counted once. V gene TRBV11-2 combines with J gene TRBJ2-3; D is possibly TRBD2 (7 bases). Germline CDR1 is SGHAT and CDR2 is FQNNGV. Trimming stripped 0 bases from V and 3 bases from J, with 16 bases between. The CDR3 sequence is 17 residues long. The CDR3 DNA reads TGTGCCAGCAGCTTAGATTGGGGAGGGGGAAATACAGATACGCAGTATTTT. This encodes CASSLDWGGGNTDTQYF.

This clone came up once. The chain is built from TRBV4-3 and TRBJ1-6; tentatively, D is TRBD1 (6 bases). V was pared by 2 bases and J by 6 bases, with 17 bases between. Germline-derived CDR1 and CDR2 are LGHNA and YSLEER. CDR3 length: 17 residues. In nucleotides, the CDR3 is TGCGCCAGCAGCCAACGGGGGCCGGGGCTCGGTAATTCACCCCTCCACTTT. Translating it yields CASSQRGPGLGNSPLHF.

The genes are TRBV28 and TRBJ1-5; D might be TRBD1 (5 bases). V gave up 3 bases and J gave up 6 bases, with 15 bases separating them. Germline CDR1 reads MDHEN; CDR2 reads SYDVKM. The CDR3 consists of 15 residues. CDR3 in amino acids: CASSFWGQSGQPQHF. DNA of the CDR3: TGTGCCAGCAGTTTCTGGGGCCAATCCGGTCAGCCCCAGCATTTT.

V gene TRBV2 combines with J gene TRBJ2-7, with 9 bases aligning to TRBD1. The CDR3 totals 16 residues. The V and J ends lost 2 bases and 5 bases, in that order; junction bases with no gene match: 10. Germline assignment: CDR1 SNHLY and CDR2 FYNNEI. CDR3 loop: CASSELSGQGTDEQYF. The CDR3 DNA reads TGTGCCAGCAGTGAACTTTCGGGACAGGGTACCGACGAGCAGTACTTC.

J is TRBJ2-1 and V is TRBV27; no clear D gene. The length of the CDR3 is 13 residues. V was clipped by 5 bases and J by 5 bases, with 10 bases between them. Germline V gives CDR1 MNHEY, CDR2 SMNVEV (reference sequence). In nucleotides, the CDR3 is TGTGCCAGCAGTACGACAAGGGACAATGAGCAGTTCTTC. Its protein product is CASSTTRDNEQFF.

The J gene is TRBJ1-2, the V gene TRBV6-1; possible D gene TRBD1, 5 bases. In germline, CDR1 is MNHNS, CDR2 SASEGT. V was clipped by 2 bases and J by 6 bases, with 16 bases between them. The CDR3 loop spans 15 amino acids. This chain's CDR3 is CASSEWGGRVDGYTF. CDR3 sequence (DNA): TGTGCCAGCAGTGAATGGGGGGGAAGGGTGGATGGCTACACCTTC.

The J gene is TRBJ2-7, the V gene TRBV13; 11 positions match TRBD2. Trimming took 5 bases from V and 1 from J; bases not matched to a gene: 7. Per germline, CDR1 PRHDT and CDR2 FYEKMQ (reference sequence). The CDR3 is made up of 16 amino acids. The DNA for the CDR3 is TGTGCCAGCAGCCCGGGACTAGCGGTTAGTTCCTACGAGCAGTACTTC. It encodes CASSPGLAVSSYEQYF.

This chain connects TRBV5-6 to TRBJ1-2, with a weak D call TRBD1 (5 bases). The CDR3 length is 15 residues. Germline assignment: CDR1 SGHDT and CDR2 YYEEEE. V gave up 0 bases and J gave up 5 bases, with 14 bases separating them. CDR3 amino acids: CASSLGASGVYGYTF. CDR3 sequence (DNA): TGTGCCAGCAGCTTGGGAGCCTCGGGGGTGTATGGCTACACCTTC.

This chain uses TRBV20-1 with TRBJ2-1; D ambiguous. With 2 bases removed from V and 6 bases from J, the gap between germline ends came to 2 bases. This CDR3 comprises 10 residues. Germline CDR1 DFQATT, CDR2 SNEGSKA (reference sequence). CDR3 sequence: CSARPNEQFF. CDR3 nucleotides: TGCAGTGCTAGACCCAATGAGCAGTTCTTC.

The rearrangement joins TRBV7-9 to TRBJ1-4; 7 bases are shared with TRBD1. The CDR3 contains 13 residues. Germline CDR1 SEHNR, CDR2 FQNEAQ (reference sequence). V shed 4 bases, J shed 6 bases, and the junction held 2 bases outside the gene matches. The CDR3, as DNA: TGTGCCAGCAGCTCGACAGGGCATGAAAAACTGTTTTTT. This encodes CASSSTGHEKLFF.

This sequence joins TRBV30 and TRBJ1-3, with a possible D match to TRBD1 (6 bases). The CDR3 is made up of 14 amino acids. The V gene's germline CDR1 is GTSNPN and CDR2 SVGIG (reference sequence). The V end lost 1 base, the J end lost 2 bases, and 9 bases lay between the germline ends. The CDR3 DNA sequence: TGTGCCTGGAGTGCCCAGGGGACTGGAAACACCATATATTTT. It translates to CAWSAQGTGNTIYF.

CDR3 amino acids: CASSAYNEQFF. Here the CDR3 DNA reads TGTGCCAGCAGTGCATACAATGAGCAGTTCTTC. The rearrangement uses TRBV2 and TRBJ2-1; no definite D call. V lost 4 bases and J lost 4, with 2 bases in between. The CDR3 runs to 11 residues. CDR1 is SNHLY, CDR2 FYNNEI, per germline.

The chain couples TRBV6-5 to TRBJ2-4; 8 bases line up with TRBD2. CDR1 and CDR2 (germline): MNHEY, SVGAGI. The CDR3 runs 13 residues. Trimming took 2 bases from V and 12 from J; bases not matched to a gene: 6. CDR3 coding DNA: TGTGCCAGCAGTTACGGATCGGGGGGGCCTCAGTACTTC. Translation gives CASSYGSGGPQYF.

The chain links TRBV7-2 to TRBJ2-1, with D unresolved. Germline values: CDR1 SGHTA, CDR2 FQGNSA. Trimming pared 5 bases from V and 10 bases from J, leaving 18 bases between. This CDR3 contains 14 residues. CDR3 DNA sequence: TGTGCCAGCAGCCCTGGTCTTACCCAACAGGAGCAGTTCTTC. Protein sequence: CASSPGLTQQEQFF.

J is TRBJ2-1 and V is TRBV19, with D hard to call. V lost 1 base to trimming and J lost 6 bases, with 7 bases between them. The CDR3 length is 13 residues. Germline lookup yields CDR1 LNHDA and CDR2 SQIVND (reference sequence). CDR3 amino acids: CASSIGGFNEQFF. The CDR3 nucleotides read TGTGCCAGTAGTATAGGTGGGTTCAATGAGCAGTTCTTC.

Comments on this clone: Other DNA sequences within the sample encode an identical CDR3. The rearrangement joins TRBV7-9 to TRBJ2-7, with 8 bases that match TRBD1. The length of the CDR3 is 15 residues. After removal of 5 bases from V and 2 bases from J, the junction contained 8 bases not matched to a gene. Germline V gene lookup returns CDR1 SEHNR and CDR2 FQNEAQ (reference sequence). CDR3 protein: CASSRGQGGTYEQYF. The CDR3 DNA reads as TGTGCCAGCAGCCGCGGACAGGGAGGCACCTACGAGCAGTACTTC.